These T cell receptor beta chains were read from a single sample in a study of blood T cell repertoires in COVID-19. Assay used: immunoSEQ multiplex PCR; TCRdb lists only in-frame clones, some missing. The profile covers fewer than 700,000 clones, with approximately 91% appearing a single time and roughly 8% taken by the ten largest. Source material: peripheral blood. These receptors were obtained from a woman in her forties or fifties with COVID-19, enrolled during active disease. Each CDR3 is given with its conserved first and last residue. Fields, in order: clone size, J gene, D gene, V gene, CDR3 DNA, CDR3 protein. The D gene is left open where the match is weak. Clone size is shown for a subset of rows, as once, few, many or a class of expanded clone.

clone_size: .; j_call: TRBJ2-7; d_call: TRBD1; v_call: TRBV12-5; cdr3_nt: TGTGCTAGTGGTTTATGGGACAGCTCCTACGAGCAGTACTTC; cdr3_aa: CASGLWDSSYEQYF
clone_size: .; j_call: TRBJ1-3; d_call: TRBD1; v_call: TRBV11-2; cdr3_nt: TGTGCCAGCAGCGTAAGGGTGACAGGGTCCTCTGGAAACACCATATATTTT; cdr3_aa: CASSVRVTGSSGNTIYF
clone_size: .; j_call: TRBJ2-2; d_call: .; v_call: TRBV7-9; cdr3_nt: TGTGCCAGCAGCCCCATGGACAGCACCGGGGAGCTGTTTTTT; cdr3_aa: CASSPMDSTGELFF
clone_size: once; j_call: TRBJ1-4; d_call: .; v_call: TRBV3-1/TRBV3-2; cdr3_nt: TGTGCCAGCAGCCAACGGGGGGCGGGTCATGAAAAACTGTTTTTT; cdr3_aa: CASSQRGAGHEKLFF
clone_size: .; j_call: TRBJ2-5; d_call: TRBD1; v_call: TRBV27; cdr3_nt: TGTGCCAGCAGTGCGGACAGGGGAGTGTTTGAGACCCAGTACTTC; cdr3_aa: CASSADRGVFETQYF
clone_size: .; j_call: TRBJ2-3; d_call: TRBD2; v_call: TRBV9; cdr3_nt: TGTGCCAGCAGCATAAACCCAACGACTAGCGGGGACATAACGCAGTATTTT; cdr3_aa: CASSINPTTSGDITQYF
clone_size: .; j_call: TRBJ2-7; d_call: TRBD1; v_call: TRBV6-5; cdr3_nt: TGTGCCAGCAGTAGGACAGGGGGCTTGGACGAGCAGTACTTC; cdr3_aa: CASSRTGGLDEQYF
clone_size: .; j_call: TRBJ2-5; d_call: .; v_call: TRBV6-1; cdr3_nt: TGTGCCAGCAGTGAACCCGAAGAGACCCAGTACTTC; cdr3_aa: CASSEPEETQYF
clone_size: .; j_call: TRBJ2-7; d_call: TRBD1; v_call: TRBV2; cdr3_nt: TGTGCCAGCACCACTCCCGGGACAGGGGGATACGAGCAGTACTTC; cdr3_aa: CASTTPGTGGYEQYF
clone_size: .; j_call: TRBJ2-3; d_call: .; v_call: TRBV28; cdr3_nt: TGTGCCAGCAGTTGGGGGCGGGGCACAGATACGCAGTATTTT; cdr3_aa: CASSWGRGTDTQYF
clone_size: few; j_call: TRBJ2-4; d_call: .; v_call: TRBV7-9; cdr3_nt: TGTGCCAGCAGCGGAGGGCTGGGGAACATTCAGTACTTC; cdr3_aa: CASSGGLGNIQYF
clone_size: .; j_call: TRBJ1-1; d_call: .; v_call: TRBV30; cdr3_nt: TGTGCCTGGAGTCTCGGACTATCTAACACTGAAGCTTTCTTT; cdr3_aa: CAWSLGLSNTEAFF
clone_size: .; j_call: TRBJ2-1; d_call: .; v_call: TRBV4-2; cdr3_nt: TGTGCCAGCAGCCCTGGCAAATCCTCCTACAATGAGCAGTTCTTC; cdr3_aa: CASSPGKSSYNEQFF
clone_size: .; j_call: TRBJ1-2; d_call: .; v_call: TRBV28; cdr3_nt: TGTGCCAGCAGTTTGGGGAGTGGCTACACCTTC; cdr3_aa: CASSLGSGYTF
clone_size: .; j_call: TRBJ2-7; d_call: TRBD1; v_call: TRBV5-1; cdr3_nt: TGCGCCAGCAGCCCCAGGACAGGAAACTCCTACGAGCAGTACTTC; cdr3_aa: CASSPRTGNSYEQYF
clone_size: .; j_call: TRBJ2-7; d_call: .; v_call: TRBV6-1; cdr3_nt: TGTGCCAGCAGTGAAGGGCCTCTCTACGAGCAGTACTTC; cdr3_aa: CASSEGPLYEQYF
clone_size: .; j_call: TRBJ1-4; d_call: TRBD1; v_call: TRBV3-1/TRBV3-2; cdr3_nt: TGTGCCAGCAGCGCCAGGGGGAGTGAAAAACTGTTTTTT; cdr3_aa: CASSARGSEKLFF
clone_size: .; j_call: TRBJ2-3; d_call: TRBD1; v_call: TRBV28; cdr3_nt: TGTGCCAGCAGGATACCGGGACAGTCAGGGGGCAATACGCAGTATTTT; cdr3_aa: CASRIPGQSGGNTQYF
clone_size: .; j_call: TRBJ1-1; d_call: .; v_call: TRBV12-3/TRBV12-4; cdr3_nt: TGTGCCAGCAGACCAGACAGCACTGAAGCTTTCTTT; cdr3_aa: CASRPDSTEAFF
clone_size: once; j_call: TRBJ1-1; d_call: .; v_call: TRBV30; cdr3_nt: TGTGCCCACAGGTTTATGAACACTGAAGCTTTCTTT; cdr3_aa: CAHRFMNTEAFF
clone_size: .; j_call: TRBJ1-5; d_call: .; v_call: TRBV10-3; cdr3_nt: TGTGCCATCAGTGAGTCGGGGAGGGGCAATCAGCCCCAGCATTTT; cdr3_aa: CAISESGRGNQPQHF
clone_size: few; j_call: TRBJ2-5; d_call: TRBD1; v_call: TRBV2; cdr3_nt: TGTGCCAGCAGTGAGGGGACAGGGCTCGGAGAGACCCAGTACTTC; cdr3_aa: CASSEGTGLGETQYF
clone_size: .; j_call: TRBJ1-2; d_call: .; v_call: TRBV5-6; cdr3_nt: TGTGCCAGCAGCTCGGCCAAACCTACAGCTTATGGCTACACCTTC; cdr3_aa: CASSSAKPTAYGYTF
clone_size: .; j_call: TRBJ1-1; d_call: TRBD1; v_call: TRBV7-2; cdr3_nt: TGTGCCAGCAGCTTAGAAGGGGGCGTCACTGAAGCTTTCTTT; cdr3_aa: CASSLEGGVTEAFF
clone_size: .; j_call: TRBJ1-6; d_call: TRBD1; v_call: TRBV19; cdr3_nt: TGTGCCAGTAGTATTAAGGGGGCGAGATATTCACCCCTCCACTTT; cdr3_aa: CASSIKGARYSPLHF
clone_size: few; j_call: TRBJ1-1; d_call: TRBD1; v_call: TRBV5-1; cdr3_nt: TGCGCCAGCAGCCTAACGGGACAGGAGACTTTTGAAGCTTTCTTT; cdr3_aa: CASSLTGQETFEAFF
clone_size: .; j_call: TRBJ1-4; d_call: TRBD1; v_call: TRBV28; cdr3_nt: TGTGCCAGCAGTTTATTAACAGGGGGTGAGGAAAAACTGTTTTTT; cdr3_aa: CASSLLTGGEEKLFF
clone_size: once; j_call: TRBJ1-1; d_call: .; v_call: TRBV6-5; cdr3_nt: TGTGCCAGCAGTCCTACAGGCAGGAACACTGAAGCTTTCTTT; cdr3_aa: CASSPTGRNTEAFF
clone_size: .; j_call: TRBJ1-2; d_call: .; v_call: TRBV3-1/TRBV3-2; cdr3_nt: TGTGCCAGCAGCTCAGCGTGGGTACTAGGGCCCTATGGCTACACCTTC; cdr3_aa: CASSSAWVLGPYGYTF
clone_size: .; j_call: TRBJ1-2; d_call: .; v_call: TRBV4-1; cdr3_nt: TGCGCCAGCAGCCCGATAGGGGTGGGCTACACCTTC; cdr3_aa: CASSPIGVGYTF
clone_size: .; j_call: TRBJ2-2; d_call: .; v_call: TRBV27; cdr3_nt: TGTGCCAGCACATCGCGAGGACTATCGAACACCGGGGAGCTGTTTTTT; cdr3_aa: CASTSRGLSNTGELFF
clone_size: .; j_call: TRBJ2-7; d_call: .; v_call: TRBV27; cdr3_nt: TGTGCCAGCAGGCCCCTCCGGGGGGCGGCCGAGCAGTACTTC; cdr3_aa: CASRPLRGAAEQYF
clone_size: once; j_call: TRBJ2-1; d_call: .; v_call: TRBV6-5; cdr3_nt: TGTGCCAGCAGTCCAGGGACACACTCCTACAATGAGCAGTTCTTC; cdr3_aa: CASSPGTHSYNEQFF
clone_size: .; j_call: TRBJ2-7; d_call: .; v_call: TRBV9; cdr3_nt: TGTGCCAGCAGCCCTCATCGGGGGTCCCAAATCGTCCACGAGCAGTACTTC; cdr3_aa: CASSPHRGSQIVHEQYF
clone_size: .; j_call: TRBJ1-4; d_call: .; v_call: TRBV27; cdr3_nt: TGTGCCAGCAGTTTATCGACAGGAAATGAAAAACTGTTTTTT; cdr3_aa: CASSLSTGNEKLFF
clone_size: .; j_call: TRBJ2-3; d_call: .; v_call: TRBV6-4; cdr3_nt: TGTGCCAGCAGTGTTCAGGGTTCAGATACGCAGTATTTT; cdr3_aa: CASSVQGSDTQYF
clone_size: .; j_call: TRBJ1-1; d_call: .; v_call: TRBV6-6; cdr3_nt: TGTGCCAGCAGTTACGAGAGGTTGAGGACTGAAGCTTTCTTT; cdr3_aa: CASSYERLRTEAFF
clone_size: few; j_call: TRBJ2-5; d_call: .; v_call: TRBV11-3; cdr3_nt: TGTGCCAGCAGCTTAGAGAGGTCTTCGGCGCAGTACTTC; cdr3_aa: CASSLERSSAQYF
clone_size: once; j_call: TRBJ1-2; d_call: .; v_call: TRBV20-1; cdr3_nt: TGCAGTGCCAGGGCCTGGGGCTACACCTTC; cdr3_aa: CSARAWGYTF
clone_size: .; j_call: TRBJ1-2; d_call: .; v_call: TRBV30; cdr3_nt: TGTGCCTGGAGTGTTCGGCGGAGTGGGTCCGGCTACACCTTC; cdr3_aa: CAWSVRRSGSGYTF
clone_size: .; j_call: TRBJ1-1; d_call: TRBD1; v_call: TRBV19; cdr3_nt: TGTGCCAGTAGTATCCCCGGGACAGGGAGTGAAGCTTTCTTT; cdr3_aa: CASSIPGTGSEAFF
clone_size: .; j_call: TRBJ2-7; d_call: .; v_call: TRBV21-1; cdr3_nt: TGTGCCAGAAACTTCCGGGACAGCTCCTACGAGCAGTACTTC; cdr3_aa: CARNFRDSSYEQYF
clone_size: .; j_call: TRBJ2-5; d_call: .; v_call: TRBV9; cdr3_nt: TGTGCCAGCAGCCCCGCCGGTACCCAAGAGACCCAGTACTTC; cdr3_aa: CASSPAGTQETQYF
clone_size: .; j_call: TRBJ2-5; d_call: TRBD2; v_call: TRBV6-5; cdr3_nt: TGTGCCAGCAGAGAGCCTAGCGGGGTTGAGACCCAGTACTTC; cdr3_aa: CASREPSGVETQYF
clone_size: .; j_call: TRBJ1-5; d_call: .; v_call: TRBV19; cdr3_nt: TGTGCCAGTAGTATAGGTTACTCGGGTGTCGGCAATCAGCCCCAGCATTTT; cdr3_aa: CASSIGYSGVGNQPQHF
clone_size: .; j_call: TRBJ1-2; d_call: .; v_call: TRBV3-1/TRBV3-2; cdr3_nt: TGTGCCAGCAGCCAAGAGCCGGAGTACTATGGCTACACCTTC; cdr3_aa: CASSQEPEYYGYTF
clone_size: .; j_call: TRBJ1-4; d_call: .; v_call: TRBV7-6; cdr3_nt: TGTGCCAGCAGCCCAGCAGGGCCTAATGAAAAACTGTTTTTT; cdr3_aa: CASSPAGPNEKLFF
clone_size: .; j_call: TRBJ1-4; d_call: TRBD1; v_call: TRBV5-6; cdr3_nt: TGTGCCAGCAGCTCTGTGCGACAGGGAGGAAGAGGGGAAAAACTGTTTTTT; cdr3_aa: CASSSVRQGGRGEKLFF
clone_size: once; j_call: TRBJ2-6; d_call: TRBD1; v_call: TRBV5-1; cdr3_nt: TGCGCCAGCAGCTTGGACAGGGGGAACTCTGGGGCCAACGTCCTGACTTTC; cdr3_aa: CASSLDRGNSGANVLTF
clone_size: .; j_call: TRBJ1-2; d_call: .; v_call: TRBV2; cdr3_nt: TGTGCCAGCAGTGACTCCCAGGGATGGATCTATGGCTACACCTTC; cdr3_aa: CASSDSQGWIYGYTF
clone_size: once; j_call: TRBJ2-1; d_call: TRBD1; v_call: TRBV5-5; cdr3_nt: TGTGCCAGCAGCCGAATGACAGGGGAGGTCAATGAGCAGTTCTTC; cdr3_aa: CASSRMTGEVNEQFF
clone_size: .; j_call: TRBJ1-3; d_call: TRBD1; v_call: TRBV18; cdr3_nt: TGTGCCAGCTCACCGGGAGGACAGGGATCGCTCGGAAACACCATATATTTT; cdr3_aa: CASSPGGQGSLGNTIYF
clone_size: .; j_call: TRBJ1-1; d_call: .; v_call: TRBV3-1/TRBV3-2; cdr3_nt: TGTGCCAGCAGCCAAGATCTCCGGGGGACGAAGACGGCTGAAGCTTTCTTT; cdr3_aa: CASSQDLRGTKTAEAFF
clone_size: few; j_call: TRBJ1-5; d_call: .; v_call: TRBV30; cdr3_nt: TGTGCCTGGCGTAGGGGGAAGGGCAATCAGCCCCAGCATTTT; cdr3_aa: CAWRRGKGNQPQHF
clone_size: few; j_call: TRBJ2-7; d_call: .; v_call: TRBV2; cdr3_nt: TGTGCCAGCAGTCGGACAGATATCTACGAGCAGTACTTC; cdr3_aa: CASSRTDIYEQYF